This TCR beta chain was observed in a study of Ad26.COV2.S vaccination and SARS-CoV-2 variants. Points from the study as a whole: It was reported that spike-specific CD8+ and CD4+ T cell responses were substantially broad after vaccination. There was a possibility that the TCR breadth and depth analyses underestimated total T cell responses. Participants given vaccine showed non-spike TCR breadth similar to that of placebo recipients.

With respect to this clone: Its antigen is unidentified.

From germline, CDR1 is MDHEN and CDR2 SYDVKM. V was clipped by 5 bases and J by 2 bases, with 11 bases between them. CDR3 length: 14 amino acids. Clones were sequenced by immunoSEQ multiplex PCR, and TCRdb holds only the in-frame ones, with some missing. The sample contains approximately 400,000 clones, roughly 94% of which appear only once. This sequence joins TRBV28 and TRBJ2-3, with D perhaps matching TRBD2 (6 bases). The sequencing used peripheral blood, collected after recovery from COVID-19. This receptor was taken from a human donor who had recovered from COVID-19. CDR3 sequence (DNA): TGTGCCAGCAGTCCCGGGGGATTCACAGATACGCAGTATTTT. Translation gives CASSPGGFTDTQYF.